The entry below gives a single T cell receptor (beta chain) sequence along with its context. Its specificity is not known. The sample belongs to a study of T-cell reconstitution after alpha-beta-depleted transplantation in children. Study results and caveats: Reportedly, alpha-beta T cells present about two months post-transplant originated from several hundred expanded clones of graft origin. Surviving recipient cells, namely T cells and thymic progenitors, were the source of high day-60 TCRbeta diversity in some patients. Diversity and T-cell counts at one year after transplant derived mostly from new T cells.

TCRbeta library preparation incorporated unique molecular identifiers. One entry per CDR3 protein results from TCRdb running MiXCR on the PCR reads. Counted here are around 370,000 distinct CDR3 sequences, 15% to 20% occurring once; the ten biggest clones make up approximately 38%. V shed 8 bases and J shed 3 bases, with 17 bases lying between them. Germline CDR1 reads ENHRY; CDR2 reads SYGVKD. CDR3 length: 14 amino acids. The sample was PBMCs, mostly from graft donor cells, taken 360 days after TCRalphabeta/CD19-depleted stem cell transplant. The chain employs TRBV10-3 and TRBJ2-7, with D perhaps TRBD1 (5 bases). This TCR was sampled from a male patient under 10 years old who had a stem cell transplant for acute lymphoblastic leukemia, so the T cells may come from the graft donor. The CDR3 DNA follows: TGTGCCATCGGAGCAGGGCGGTCATACTACGAGCAGTACTTC. It is translated as CAIGAGRSYYEQYF.